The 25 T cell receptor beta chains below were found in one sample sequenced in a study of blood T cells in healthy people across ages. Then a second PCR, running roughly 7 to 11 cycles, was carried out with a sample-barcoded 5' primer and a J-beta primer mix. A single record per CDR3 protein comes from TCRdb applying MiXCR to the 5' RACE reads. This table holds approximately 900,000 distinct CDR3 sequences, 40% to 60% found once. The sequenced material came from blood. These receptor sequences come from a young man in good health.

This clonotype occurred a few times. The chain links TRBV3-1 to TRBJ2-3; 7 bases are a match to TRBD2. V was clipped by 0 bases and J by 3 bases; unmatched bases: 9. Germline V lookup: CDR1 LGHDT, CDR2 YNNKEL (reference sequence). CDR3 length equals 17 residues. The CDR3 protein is CASSQDSSGDRTDTQYF. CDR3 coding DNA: TGTGCCAGCAGCCAAGATAGCAGCGGGGATAGGACAGATACGCAGTATTTT.

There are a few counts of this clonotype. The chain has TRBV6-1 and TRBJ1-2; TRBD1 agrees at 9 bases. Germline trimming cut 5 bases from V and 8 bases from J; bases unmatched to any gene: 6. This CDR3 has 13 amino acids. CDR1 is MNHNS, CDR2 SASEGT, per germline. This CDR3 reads CASSPRDREGYTF. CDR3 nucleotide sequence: TGTGCCAGCAGTCCCCGGGACAGGGAAGGCTACACCTTC.

The CDR3 DNA is TGTGCCAGCAGCCGGACTAGCGGGGATTCAGAGACCCAGTACTTC. This codes for CASSRTSGDSETQYF. This chain links TRBV11-2 with TRBJ2-7, with TRBD2 matching 12 bases. The J call may be incorrect, as the DNA end agrees better with TRBJ2-5. Germline assignment: CDR1 SGHAT and CDR2 FQNNGV. The CDR3 length is 15 residues.

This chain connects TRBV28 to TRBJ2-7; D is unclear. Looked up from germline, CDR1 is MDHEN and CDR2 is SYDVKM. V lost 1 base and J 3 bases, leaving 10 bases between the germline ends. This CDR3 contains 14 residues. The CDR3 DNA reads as TGTGCCAGCAGTTTATACCAGATGAACTACGAGCAGTACTTC. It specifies CASSLYQMNYEQYF. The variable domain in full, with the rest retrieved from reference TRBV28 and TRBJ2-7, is DVKVTQSSRYLVKRTGEKVFLECVQDMDHENMFWYRQDPGLGLRLIYFSYDVKMKEKGDIPEGYSVSREKKERFSLILESASTNQTSMYLCASSLYQMNYEQYFGPGTRLTVT.

The CDR3 sequence: CAGRDQNTEAFF. In DNA, the CDR3 is TGTGCTGGGAGGGATCAGAACACTGAAGCTTTCTTT. The genes are TRBV7-9 and TRBJ1-1, with unresolved D. In germline, CDR1 is SEHNR, CDR2 FQNEAQ (reference sequence). The CDR3 has 12 amino acids.

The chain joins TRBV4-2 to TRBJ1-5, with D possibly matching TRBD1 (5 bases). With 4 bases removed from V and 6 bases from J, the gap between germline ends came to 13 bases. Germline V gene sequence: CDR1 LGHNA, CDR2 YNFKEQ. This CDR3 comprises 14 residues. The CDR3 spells CASSPTGGIQPQHF. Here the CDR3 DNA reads TGTGCCAGCAGCCCCACGGGGGGAATTCAGCCCCAGCATTTT.

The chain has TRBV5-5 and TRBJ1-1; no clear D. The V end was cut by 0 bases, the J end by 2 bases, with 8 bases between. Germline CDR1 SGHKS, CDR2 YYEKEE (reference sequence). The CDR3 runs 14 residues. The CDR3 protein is CASSLAESNTEAFF. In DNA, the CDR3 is TGTGCCAGCAGCTTGGCCGAATCCAACACTGAAGCTTTCTTT.

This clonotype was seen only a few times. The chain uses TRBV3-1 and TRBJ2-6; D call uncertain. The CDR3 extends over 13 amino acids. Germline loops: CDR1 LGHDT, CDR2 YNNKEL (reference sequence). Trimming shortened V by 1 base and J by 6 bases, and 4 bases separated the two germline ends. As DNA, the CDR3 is TGTGCCAGCAGCCAAGTAGCGGCCAACGTCCTGACTTTC. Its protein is CASSQVAANVLTF.

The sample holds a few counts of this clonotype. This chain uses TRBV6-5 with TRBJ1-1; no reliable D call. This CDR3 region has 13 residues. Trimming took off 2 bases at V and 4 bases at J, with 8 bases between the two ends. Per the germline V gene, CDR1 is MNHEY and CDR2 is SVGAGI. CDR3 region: CASSYGEITEAFF. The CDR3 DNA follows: TGTGCCAGCAGTTACGGGGAGATCACTGAAGCTTTCTTT.

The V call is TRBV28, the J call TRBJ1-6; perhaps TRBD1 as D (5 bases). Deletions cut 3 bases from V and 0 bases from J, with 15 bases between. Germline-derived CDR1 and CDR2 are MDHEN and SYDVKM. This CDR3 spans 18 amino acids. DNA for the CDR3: TGTGCCAGCAGTTTGTACAACAAGGGGAGCTCCTATAATTCACCCCTCCACTTT. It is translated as CASSLYNKGSSYNSPLHF.

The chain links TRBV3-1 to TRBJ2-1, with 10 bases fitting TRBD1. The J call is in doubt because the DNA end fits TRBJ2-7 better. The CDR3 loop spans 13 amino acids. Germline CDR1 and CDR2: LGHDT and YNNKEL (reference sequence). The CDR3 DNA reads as TGTGCCAGCAATGACAGGGGGCGAGATGAGCAGTACTTC. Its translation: CASNDRGRDEQYF.

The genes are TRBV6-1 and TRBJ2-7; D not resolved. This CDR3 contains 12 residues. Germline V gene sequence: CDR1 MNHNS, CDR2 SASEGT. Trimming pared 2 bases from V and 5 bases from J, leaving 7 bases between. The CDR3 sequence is CASSEQAHEQYF. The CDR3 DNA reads TGTGCCAGCAGTGAACAGGCTCACGAGCAGTACTTC.

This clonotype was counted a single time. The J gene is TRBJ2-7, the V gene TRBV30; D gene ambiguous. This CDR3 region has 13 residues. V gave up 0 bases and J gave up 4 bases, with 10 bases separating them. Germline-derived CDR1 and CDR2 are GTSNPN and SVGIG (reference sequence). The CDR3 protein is CAWSVNMNYEQYF. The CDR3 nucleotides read TGTGCCTGGAGTGTTAATATGAATTACGAGCAGTACTTC.

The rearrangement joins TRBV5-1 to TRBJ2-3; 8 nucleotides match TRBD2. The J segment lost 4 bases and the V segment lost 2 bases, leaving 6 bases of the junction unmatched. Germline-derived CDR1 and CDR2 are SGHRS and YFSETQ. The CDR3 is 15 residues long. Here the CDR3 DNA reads TGCGCCAGCAGCTTTGCGGGGGGTAGCGCAGATACGCAGTATTTT. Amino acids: CASSFAGGSADTQYF. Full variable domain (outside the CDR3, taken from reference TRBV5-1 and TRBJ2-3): KAGVTQTPRYLIKTRGQQVTLSCSPISGHRSVSWYQQTPGQGLQFLFEYFSETQRNKGNFPGRFSGRQFSNSRSEMNVSTLELGDSALYLCASSFAGGSADTQYFGPGTRLTVL.

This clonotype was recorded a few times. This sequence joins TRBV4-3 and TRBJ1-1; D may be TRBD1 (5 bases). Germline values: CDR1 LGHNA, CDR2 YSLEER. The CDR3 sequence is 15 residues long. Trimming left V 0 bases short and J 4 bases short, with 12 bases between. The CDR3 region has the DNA TGCGCCAGCAGCCAAGATGTGGGGCTGGGCACTGAAGCTTTCTTT. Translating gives CASSQDVGLGTEAFF.

The CDR3 is CASSPGLARNEQFF. CDR3 bases: TGTGCCAGCTCACCAGGGCTAGCACGCAATGAGCAGTTCTTC. This chain joins TRBV18 and TRBJ2-1, with TRBD2 as a possible D gene (5 bases). CDR1 and CDR2 from the germline V gene are KGHSH and LQKENI. Trimming stripped 2 bases from V and 6 bases from J, with 11 bases between. The CDR3 length is 14 residues.

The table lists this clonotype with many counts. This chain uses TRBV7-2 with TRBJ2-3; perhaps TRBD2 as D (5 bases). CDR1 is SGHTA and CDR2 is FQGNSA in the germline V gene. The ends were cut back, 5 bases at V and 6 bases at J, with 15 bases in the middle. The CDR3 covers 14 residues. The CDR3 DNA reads TGTGCCAGCAGCGACGGGGTAGCATCCGATACGCAGTATTTT. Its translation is CASSDGVASDTQYF.

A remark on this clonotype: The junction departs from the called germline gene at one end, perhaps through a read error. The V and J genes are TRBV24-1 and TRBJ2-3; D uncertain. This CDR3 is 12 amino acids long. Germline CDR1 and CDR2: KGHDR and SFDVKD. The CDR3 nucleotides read TGTGCCGCCAGTGTGGACACAGATACGCAGTATTTT. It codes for CAASVDTDTQYF.

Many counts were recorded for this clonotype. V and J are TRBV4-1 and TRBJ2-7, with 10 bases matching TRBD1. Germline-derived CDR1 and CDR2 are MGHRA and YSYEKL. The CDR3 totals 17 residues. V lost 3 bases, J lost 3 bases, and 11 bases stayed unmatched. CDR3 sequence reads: CASSQPSVGQGDYEQYF. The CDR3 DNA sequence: TGCGCCAGCAGCCAGCCTAGCGTAGGACAGGGGGACTACGAGCAGTACTTC.

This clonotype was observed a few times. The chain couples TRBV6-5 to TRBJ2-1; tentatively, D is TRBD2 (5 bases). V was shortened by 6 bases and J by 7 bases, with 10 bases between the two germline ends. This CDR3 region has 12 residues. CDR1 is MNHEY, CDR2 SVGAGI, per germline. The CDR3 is CASRAGTNEQFF. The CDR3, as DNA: TGTGCCAGCAGGGCGGGTACTAATGAGCAGTTCTTC.

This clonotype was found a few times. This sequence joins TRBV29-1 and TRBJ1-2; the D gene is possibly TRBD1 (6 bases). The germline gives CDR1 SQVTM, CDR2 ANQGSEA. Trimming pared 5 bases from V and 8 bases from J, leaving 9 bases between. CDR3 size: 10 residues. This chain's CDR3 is CSVRTAGYTF. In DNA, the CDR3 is TGCAGCGTTCGGACAGCAGGCTACACCTTC. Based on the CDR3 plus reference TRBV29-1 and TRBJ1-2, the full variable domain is SAVISQKPSRDICQRGTSLTIQCQVDSQVTMMFWYRQQPGQSLTLIATANQGSEATYESGFVIDKFPISRPNLTFSTLTVSNMSPEDSSIYLCSVRTAGYTFGSGTRLTVV.

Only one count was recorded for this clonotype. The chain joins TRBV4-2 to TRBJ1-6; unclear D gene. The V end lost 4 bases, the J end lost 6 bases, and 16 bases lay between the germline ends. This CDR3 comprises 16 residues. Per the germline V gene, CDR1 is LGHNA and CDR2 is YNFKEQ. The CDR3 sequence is CASSPNGGGFNSPLHF. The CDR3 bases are TGTGCCAGCAGCCCCAACGGAGGCGGGTTTAATTCACCCCTCCACTTT.

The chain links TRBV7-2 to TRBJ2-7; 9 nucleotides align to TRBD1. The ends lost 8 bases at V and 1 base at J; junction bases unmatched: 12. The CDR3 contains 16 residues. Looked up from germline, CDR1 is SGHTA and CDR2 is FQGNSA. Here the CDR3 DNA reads TGTGCCAGCTCTCCCAAGGGGACAGGGAATTCCTACGAGCAGTACTTC. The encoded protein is CASSPKGTGNSYEQYF. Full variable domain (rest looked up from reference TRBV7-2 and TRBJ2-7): GAGVSQSPSNKVTEKGKDVELRCDPISGHTALYWYRQSLGQGLEFLIYFQGNSAPDKSGLPSDRFSAERTGGSVSTLTIQRTQQEDSAVYLCASSPKGTGNSYEQYFGPGTRLTVT.

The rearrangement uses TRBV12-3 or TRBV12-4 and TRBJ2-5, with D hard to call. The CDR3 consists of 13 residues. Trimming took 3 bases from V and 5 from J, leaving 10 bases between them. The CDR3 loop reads CASSFGGPETQYF. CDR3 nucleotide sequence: TGTGCCAGCAGTTTCGGTGGTCCTGAGACCCAGTACTTC.

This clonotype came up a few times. The chain's CDR3 is CASSHPDRGSNQPQHF. The CDR3 nucleotides are TGCGCCAGCAGCCACCCGGACAGGGGAAGCAATCAGCCCCAGCATTTT. The chain joins TRBV4-1 to TRBJ1-5; 9 positions match TRBD1. The CDR3 is 16 residues long. V dropped 3 bases and J dropped 1; count of bases not matched to a gene: 4. Per the germline V gene, CDR1 is MGHRA and CDR2 is YSYEKL.